This T cell receptor beta chain appears in the sequencing data of a study of cytomegalovirus exposure and HLA in healthy donors. Study observations and caveats: V- and J-gene trimming in TCR beta was tied to a missense DCLRE1C variant by an analysis performed later.

With 4 bases removed from V and 4 bases from J, the gap between germline ends came to 4 bases. CDR3 length: 11 amino acids. Germline-derived CDR1 and CDR2 are MNHNY and SVGAGI (reference sequence). On this clone itself: Its antigen is not known.

Primers included in the PCR were 60 Vbeta and 13 Jbeta primers. The method was immunoSEQ multiplex PCR; TCRdb's version includes in-frame clones alone and lacks a portion of them. In the table there are about 90,000 clones, 62% of which are singletons. Sequenced: PBMCs. The gene calls are TRBV6-6 and TRBJ1-2; D not certain. The clonotype originates from a woman under 40 in good health and CMV-seropositive. The DNA of the CDR3 is TGTGCCAGCAGTTTCAGCTATGGCTACACCTTC. Its translation is CASSFSYGYTF.